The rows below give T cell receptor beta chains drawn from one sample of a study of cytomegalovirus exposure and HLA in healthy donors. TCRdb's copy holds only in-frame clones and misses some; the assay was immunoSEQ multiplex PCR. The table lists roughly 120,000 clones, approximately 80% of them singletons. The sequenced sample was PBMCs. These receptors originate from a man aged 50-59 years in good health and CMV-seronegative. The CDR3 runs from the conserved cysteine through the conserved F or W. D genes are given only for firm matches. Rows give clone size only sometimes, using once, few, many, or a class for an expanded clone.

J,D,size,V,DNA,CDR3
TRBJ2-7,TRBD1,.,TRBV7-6,TGTGCCAGCAGCCCCCGGGACAGGATCTACGAGCAGTACTTC,CASSPRDRIYEQYF
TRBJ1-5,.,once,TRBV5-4,TGTGCCAGCAGCCGAAACCCCGGGTCGAACCAGCCCCAGCATTTT,CASSRNPGSNQPQHF
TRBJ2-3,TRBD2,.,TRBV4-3,TGCGCCAGCAGCCAAGACTCCTCCGGCGCGGGGGGGGCAATTAGCACAGATACGCAGTATTTT,CASSQDSSGAGGAISTDTQYF
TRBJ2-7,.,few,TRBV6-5,TGTGCCAGCAGTAATAGGGGCCCCTACGAGCAGTACTTC,CASSNRGPYEQYF
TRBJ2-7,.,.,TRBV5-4,TGTGCCAGCACCCGACCCGGGTCCGAGCAGTACTTC,CASTRPGSEQYF
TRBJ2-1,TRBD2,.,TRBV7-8,TGTGCCAGCAGGCCTGGGACTAGCGGGACTTTCTACAATGAGCAGTTCTTC,CASRPGTSGTFYNEQFF
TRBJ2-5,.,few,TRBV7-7,TGTGCTAGCAGCTTAGGGAGTTGGGAGACCCAGTACTTC,CASSLGSWETQYF
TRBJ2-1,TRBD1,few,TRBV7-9,TGTGCCAGCAGCAGGGACAGGGGCTCCTACAATGAGCAGTTCTTC,CASSRDRGSYNEQFF
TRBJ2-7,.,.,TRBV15,TGTGCCACCAGCACCCGCGGCAGGGCAGGGTCCTACGAGCAGTACTTC,CATSTRGRAGSYEQYF
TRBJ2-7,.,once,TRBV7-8,TGTGCCAGCATGCCCCGGGAGCGGGCCTACGAGCAGTACTTC,CASMPRERAYEQYF
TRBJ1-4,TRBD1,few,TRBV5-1,TGCGCCAGCAGCGGAGGACAGGGAACTAATGAAAAACTGTTTTTT,CASSGGQGTNEKLFF
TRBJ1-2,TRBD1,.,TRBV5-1,TGCGCCAGCAGCTTGGCGACAGGGGCCCGTATCTATGGCTACACCTTC,CASSLATGARIYGYTF
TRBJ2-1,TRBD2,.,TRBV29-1,TGCAGCTTACGGGGGGGATCAAGGGATGAGCAGTTCTTC,CSLRGGSRDEQFF
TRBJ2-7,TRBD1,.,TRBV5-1,TGCGCCAGCAGCTATGGGACAGGGAGAAACTACGAGCAGTACTTC,CASSYGTGRNYEQYF
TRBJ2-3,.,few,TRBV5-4,TGTGCCAGCAGCCTCTCCGGGACAGATACGCAGTATTTT,CASSLSGTDTQYF
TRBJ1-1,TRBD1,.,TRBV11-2,TGTGCCAGCAGCTTAGTCGGGACAGGGGGCAACACTGAAGCTTTCTTT,CASSLVGTGGNTEAFF
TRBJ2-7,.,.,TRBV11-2,TGTGCCAGCAGCTTAGTAATAGGGGGCTACGAGCAGTACTTC,CASSLVIGGYEQYF
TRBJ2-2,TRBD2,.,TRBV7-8,TGTGCCAGCAGCCGGGGAAGCGGGAGGGTCGGGGAGCTGTTTTTT,CASSRGSGRVGELFF
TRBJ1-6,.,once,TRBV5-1,TGCGCCAGCACCGCGGGACGGTATGATTCACCCCTCCACTTT,CASTAGRYDSPLHF
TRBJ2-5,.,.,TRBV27,TGTGCCAGCAGTTTATTCAGGGGGGCACATGAGACCCAGTACTTC,CASSLFRGAHETQYF
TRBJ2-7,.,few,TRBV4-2,TGTGCCAGCAGCGAAACTCGGACAGCCAGCGAGCAGTACTTC,CASSETRTASEQYF
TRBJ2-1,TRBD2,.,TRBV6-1,TGTGCCAGCAGTGAGGGACTAAACAATGAGCAGTTCTTC,CASSEGLNNEQFF
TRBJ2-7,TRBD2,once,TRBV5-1,TGCGCCAGCAGCTCCAGCCCGGTAGCGGGAGTGGAAGCCTACGAGCAGTACTTC,CASSSSPVAGVEAYEQYF
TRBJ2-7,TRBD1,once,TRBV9,TGTGCCAGCAGCGTAGGTGCGACAGGGGTCGAGCAGTACTTC,CASSVGATGVEQYF
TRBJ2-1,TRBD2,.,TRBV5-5,TGTGCCAGCAGACAAACTAGCGGGACGTACAATGAGCAGTTCTTC,CASRQTSGTYNEQFF
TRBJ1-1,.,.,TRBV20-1,TGCAGTGCTAGAGAGGCAGTTGAAGCTTTCTTT,CSAREAVEAFF
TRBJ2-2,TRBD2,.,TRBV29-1,TGCAGCGTTGGGGCTAGCGGGGGGGCCGGGGAGCTGTTTTTT,CSVGASGGAGELFF
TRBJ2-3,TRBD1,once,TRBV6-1,TGTGCCAGCAGTGCAGGGACAGCGCTCCTCACAGATACGCAGTATTTT,CASSAGTALLTDTQYF
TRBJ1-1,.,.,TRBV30,TGTGCCTGGAGCCCTAGGAGACCTCGACCCAAGAACACTGAAGCTTTCTTT,CAWSPRRPRPKNTEAFF
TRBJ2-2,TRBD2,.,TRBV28,TGTGCCAGCAGTACCGCGACTAGCGGGAGGCCCATAGGTACCGGGGAGCTGTTTTTT,CASSTATSGRPIGTGELFF
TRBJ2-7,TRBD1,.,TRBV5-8,TGTGCCAGCAGCTTAGGACAGGCCGCGACCTACGAGCAGTACTTC,CASSLGQAATYEQYF
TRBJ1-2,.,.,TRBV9,TGTGCCAGCAGGCGACAGAACTATGGCTACACCTTC,CASRRQNYGYTF
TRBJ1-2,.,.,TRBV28,TGTGCCAGCTCCTCTCTGGGGGGGAGTGGCTACACCTTC,CASSSLGGSGYTF
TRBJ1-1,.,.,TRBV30,TGTGCCTGGACTCCAGGGGCTCGGAACACTGAAGCTTTCTTT,CAWTPGARNTEAFF
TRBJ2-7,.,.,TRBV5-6,TGTGCCAGCAGCTTTGTGGGTTCAGGCGAGCAGTACTTC,CASSFVGSGEQYF
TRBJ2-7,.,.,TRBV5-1,TGCGCCAGCACCCCGGGGGGCGGGAGAGGCGCCTCCGAGCAGTACTTC,CASTPGGGRGASEQYF
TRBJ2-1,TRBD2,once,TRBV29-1,TGCAGCGTTAGCGGGAGGGATTACAATGAGCAGTTCTTC,CSVSGRDYNEQFF
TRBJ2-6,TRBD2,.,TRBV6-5,TGTGCCAGCAGTTCCACGGGGGCGGGGGGGGCCAACGTCCTGCCTTTC,CASSSTGAGGANVLPF
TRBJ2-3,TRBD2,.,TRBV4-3,TGCGCCAGCAGCCAGGGGGCTAGCGGGGCCCCCACAGATACGCAGTATTTT,CASSQGASGAPTDTQYF
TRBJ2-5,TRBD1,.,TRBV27,TGTGCCAGCAGTAGGGACAGGTCTAGGGCAGAGACCCAGTACTTC,CASSRDRSRAETQYF
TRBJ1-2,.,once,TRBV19,TGTGCCAGTACCCCCCGGCAGGGAGGCTACACCTTC,CASTPRQGGYTF
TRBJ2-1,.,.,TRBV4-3,TGCGCCAGCAGCCAAGACAGGGGCGCGTACAATGAGCAGTTCTTC,CASSQDRGAYNEQFF
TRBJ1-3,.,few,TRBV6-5,TGTGCCAGCAGTACTCCGGGGGATCCCGTCGACACCATATATTTT,CASSTPGDPVDTIYF
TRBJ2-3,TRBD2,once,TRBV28,TGTGCCAGCAGTTTGTATCGTCTAGCGGGAGGGCCCACAGATACGCAGTATTTT,CASSLYRLAGGPTDTQYF
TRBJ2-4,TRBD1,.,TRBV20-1,TGCAGTGCCTCGACAGGGGCTCTTCAGTACTTC,CSASTGALQYF
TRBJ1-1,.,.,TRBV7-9,TGTGCCAGCAGCTTAAAGGCCGGGTCTGAAGCTTTCTTT,CASSLKAGSEAFF